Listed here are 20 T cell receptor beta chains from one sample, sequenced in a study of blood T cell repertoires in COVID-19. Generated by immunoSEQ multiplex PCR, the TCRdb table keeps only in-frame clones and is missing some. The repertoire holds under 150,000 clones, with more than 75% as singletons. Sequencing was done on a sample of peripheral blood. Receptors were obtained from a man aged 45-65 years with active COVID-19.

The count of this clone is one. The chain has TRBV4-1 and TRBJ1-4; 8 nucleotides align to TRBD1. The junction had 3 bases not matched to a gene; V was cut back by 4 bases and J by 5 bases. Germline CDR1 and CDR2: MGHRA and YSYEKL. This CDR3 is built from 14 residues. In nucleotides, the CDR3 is TGCGCCAGCAGCCCAGGGGGCGCGAATGAAAAACTGTTTTTT. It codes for CASSPGGANEKLFF.

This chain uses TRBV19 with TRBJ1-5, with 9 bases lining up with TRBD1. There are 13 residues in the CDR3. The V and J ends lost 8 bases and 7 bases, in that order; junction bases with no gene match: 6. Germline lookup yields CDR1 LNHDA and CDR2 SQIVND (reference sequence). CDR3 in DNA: TGTGCCAGTGGGACAGGGCAAGGCCAGCCCCAGCATTTT. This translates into CASGTGQGQPQHF.

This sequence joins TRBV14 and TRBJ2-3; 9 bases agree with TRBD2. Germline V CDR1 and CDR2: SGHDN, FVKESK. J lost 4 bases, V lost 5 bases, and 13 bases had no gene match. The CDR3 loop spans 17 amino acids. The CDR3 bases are TGTGCCAGCAGCGCCCTATTGGGGCGGGGGGGCGCAGATACGCAGTATTTT. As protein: CASSALLGRGGADTQYF.

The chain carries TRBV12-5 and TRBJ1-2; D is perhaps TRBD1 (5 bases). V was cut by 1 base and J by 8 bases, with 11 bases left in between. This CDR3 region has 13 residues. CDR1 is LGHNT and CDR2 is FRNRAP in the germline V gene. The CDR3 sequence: CASGLGAGWGYTF. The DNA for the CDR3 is TGTGCTAGTGGTTTGGGGGCAGGGTGGGGCTACACCTTC.

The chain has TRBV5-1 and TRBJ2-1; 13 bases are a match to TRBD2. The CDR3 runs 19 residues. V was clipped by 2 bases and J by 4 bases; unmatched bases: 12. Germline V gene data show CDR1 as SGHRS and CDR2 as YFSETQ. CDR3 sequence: CASSFLTSGGPALYNEQFF. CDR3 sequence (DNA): TGCGCCAGCAGCTTCTTGACTAGCGGGGGGCCAGCTCTATACAATGAGCAGTTCTTC.

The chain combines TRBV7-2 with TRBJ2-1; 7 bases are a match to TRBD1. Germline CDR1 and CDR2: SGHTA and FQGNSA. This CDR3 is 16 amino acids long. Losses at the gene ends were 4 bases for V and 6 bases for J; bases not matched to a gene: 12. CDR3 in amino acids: CASSYGQAIKSNEQFF. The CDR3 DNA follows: TGTGCCAGCAGCTATGGACAGGCGATAAAGAGCAATGAGCAGTTCTTC.

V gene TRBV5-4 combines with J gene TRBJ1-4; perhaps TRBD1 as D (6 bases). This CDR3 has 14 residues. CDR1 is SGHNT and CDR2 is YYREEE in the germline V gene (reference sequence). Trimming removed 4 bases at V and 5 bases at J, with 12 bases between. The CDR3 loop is CASSARRGNEKLFF. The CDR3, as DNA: TGTGCCAGCAGCGCCCGCAGGGGAAATGAAAAACTGTTTTTT.

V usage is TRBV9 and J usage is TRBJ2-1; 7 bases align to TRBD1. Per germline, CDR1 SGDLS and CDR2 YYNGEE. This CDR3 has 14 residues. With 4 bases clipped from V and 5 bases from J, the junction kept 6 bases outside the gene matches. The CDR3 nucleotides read TGTGCCAGCAGCCCATCGACAGGGAACAATGAGCAGTTCTTC. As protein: CASSPSTGNNEQFF. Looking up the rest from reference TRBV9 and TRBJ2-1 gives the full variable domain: DSGVTQTPKHLITATGQRVTLRCSPRSGDLSVYWYQQSLDQGLQFLIQYYNGEERAKGNILERFSAQQFPDLHSELNLSSLELGDSALYFCASSPSTGNNEQFFGPGTRLTVL.

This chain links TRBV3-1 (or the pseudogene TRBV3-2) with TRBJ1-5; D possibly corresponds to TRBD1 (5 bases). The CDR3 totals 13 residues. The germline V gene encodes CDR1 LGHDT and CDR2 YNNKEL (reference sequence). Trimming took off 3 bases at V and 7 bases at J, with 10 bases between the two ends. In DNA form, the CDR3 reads TGTGCCAGCAGCCAGGGGGGAGGACAGCCCCAGCATTTT. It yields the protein CASSQGGGQPQHF.

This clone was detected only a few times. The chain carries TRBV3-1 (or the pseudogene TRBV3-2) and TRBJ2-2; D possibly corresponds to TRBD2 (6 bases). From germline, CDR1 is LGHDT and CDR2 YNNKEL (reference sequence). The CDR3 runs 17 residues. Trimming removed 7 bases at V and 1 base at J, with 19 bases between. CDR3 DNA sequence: TGTGCCAGCACGGTTTCGGGACTCCTAATGAACACCGGGGAGCTGTTTTTT. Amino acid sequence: CASTVSGLLMNTGELFF.

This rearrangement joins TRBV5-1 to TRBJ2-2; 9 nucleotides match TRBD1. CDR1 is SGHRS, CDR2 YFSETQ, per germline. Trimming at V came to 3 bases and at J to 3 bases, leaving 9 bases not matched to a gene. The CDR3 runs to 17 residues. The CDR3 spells CASSSATGGAYTGELFF. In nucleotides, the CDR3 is TGCGCCAGCAGCTCAGCCACAGGGGGCGCTTACACCGGGGAGCTGTTTTTT.

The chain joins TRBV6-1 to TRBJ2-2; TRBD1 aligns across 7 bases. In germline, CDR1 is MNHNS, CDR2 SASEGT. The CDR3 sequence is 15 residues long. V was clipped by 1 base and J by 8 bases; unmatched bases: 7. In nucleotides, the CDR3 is TGTGCCAGCAGTGAAGGGGTGAGGGGGCGTGGGGAGCTGTTTTTT. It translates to CASSEGVRGRGELFF.

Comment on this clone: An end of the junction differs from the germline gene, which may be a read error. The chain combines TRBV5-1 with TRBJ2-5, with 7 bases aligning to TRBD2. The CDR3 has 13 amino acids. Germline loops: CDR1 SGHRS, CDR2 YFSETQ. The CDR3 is CARSLGGEETQYF. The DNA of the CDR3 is TGCGCCCGCAGCTTGGGGGGGGAGGAGACCCAGTACTTC.

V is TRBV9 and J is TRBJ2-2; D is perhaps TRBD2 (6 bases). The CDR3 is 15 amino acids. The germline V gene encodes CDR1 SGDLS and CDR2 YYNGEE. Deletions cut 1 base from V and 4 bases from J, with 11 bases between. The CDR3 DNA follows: TGTGCCAGCAGCGTATGGGGGGTGAGCACCGGGGAGCTGTTTTTT. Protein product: CASSVWGVSTGELFF.

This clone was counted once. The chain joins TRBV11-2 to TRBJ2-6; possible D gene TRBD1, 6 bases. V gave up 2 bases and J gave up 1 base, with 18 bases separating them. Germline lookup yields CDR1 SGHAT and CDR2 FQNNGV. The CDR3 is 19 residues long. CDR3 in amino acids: CASSLRSDSLGSGANVLTF. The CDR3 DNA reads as TGTGCCAGCAGCTTAAGGTCGGACAGCCTGGGTTCTGGGGCCAACGTCCTGACTTTC.

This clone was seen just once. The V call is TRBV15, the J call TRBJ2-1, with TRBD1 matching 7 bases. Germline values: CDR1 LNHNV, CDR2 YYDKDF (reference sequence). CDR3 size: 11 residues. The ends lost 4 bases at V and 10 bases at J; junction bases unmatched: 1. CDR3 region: CATSKDREQFF. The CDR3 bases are TGTGCCACCAGCAAGGACAGGGAGCAGTTCTTC.

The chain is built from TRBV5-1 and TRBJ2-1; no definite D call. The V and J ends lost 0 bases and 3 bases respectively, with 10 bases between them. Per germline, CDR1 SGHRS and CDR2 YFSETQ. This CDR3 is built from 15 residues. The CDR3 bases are TGCGCCAGCAGCTTGGCAACAGACCGCTACAATGAGCAGTTCTTC. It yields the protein CASSLATDRYNEQFF.

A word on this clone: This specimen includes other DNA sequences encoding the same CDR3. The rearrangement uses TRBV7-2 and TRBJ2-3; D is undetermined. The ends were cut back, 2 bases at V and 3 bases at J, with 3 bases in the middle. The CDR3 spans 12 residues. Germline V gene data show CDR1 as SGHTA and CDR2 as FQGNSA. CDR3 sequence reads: CASSLYTDTQYF. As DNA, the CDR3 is TGTGCCAGCAGCTTATATACAGATACGCAGTATTTT.

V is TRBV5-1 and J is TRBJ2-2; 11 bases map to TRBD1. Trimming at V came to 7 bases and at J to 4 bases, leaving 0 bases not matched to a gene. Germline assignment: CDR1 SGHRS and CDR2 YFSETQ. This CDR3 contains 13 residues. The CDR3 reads CASGTGGTGELFF. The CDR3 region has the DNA TGCGCCAGCGGGACAGGGGGCACCGGGGAGCTGTTTTTT.

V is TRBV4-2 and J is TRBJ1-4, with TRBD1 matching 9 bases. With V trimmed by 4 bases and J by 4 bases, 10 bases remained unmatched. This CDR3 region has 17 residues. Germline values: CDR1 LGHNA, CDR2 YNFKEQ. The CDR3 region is CASSPGWGQGFNEKLFF. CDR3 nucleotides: TGTGCCAGCAGCCCCGGGTGGGGACAGGGCTTTAATGAAAAACTGTTTTTT.